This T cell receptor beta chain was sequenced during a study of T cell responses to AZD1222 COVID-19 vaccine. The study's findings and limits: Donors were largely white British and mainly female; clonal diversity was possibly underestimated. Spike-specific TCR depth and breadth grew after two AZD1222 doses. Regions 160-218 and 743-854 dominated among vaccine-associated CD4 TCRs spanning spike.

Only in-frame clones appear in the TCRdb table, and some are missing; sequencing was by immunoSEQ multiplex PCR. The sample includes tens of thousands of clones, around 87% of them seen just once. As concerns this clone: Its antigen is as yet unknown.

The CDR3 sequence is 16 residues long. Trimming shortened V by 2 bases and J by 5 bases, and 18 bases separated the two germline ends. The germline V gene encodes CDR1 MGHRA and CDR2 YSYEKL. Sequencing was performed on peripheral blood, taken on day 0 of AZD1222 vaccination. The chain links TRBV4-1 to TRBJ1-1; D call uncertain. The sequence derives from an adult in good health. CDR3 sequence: CASSQTSGVLGTEAFF. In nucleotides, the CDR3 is TGCGCCAGCAGCCAAACCTCCGGGGTCCTGGGGACTGAAGCTTTCTTT.